The 29 T cell receptor beta chains below all came from one sample that was sequenced in a study of blood T cells in healthy people across ages (dated by TCRdb to 2014 to 2015). Libraries were prepared through 5' RACE. Reads for this sample came from an Illumina HiSeq 2500. The second PCR ran for roughly 7 to 12 cycles and used a J-beta primer mix along with a sample-barcoded 5' primer. TCRdb reanalyzed the raw reads on its own, using fastp at Q25 for trimming and MiXCR for clone calling, and kept in-frame beta chains. Records with the same CDR3 protein are collapsed into one entry carrying the most frequent genes and DNA. The sample contains 1.5 million or so distinct CDR3 sequences, approximately 42% of them found a single time. The ten largest clonotypes hold 7% to 9.5% of the sample. Sequences were obtained from blood. These receptors were taken from a woman aged 18-29 years in good health.

This sequence joins TRBV20-1 and TRBJ2-3; 7 bases line up with TRBD2. The J segment lost 0 bases and the V segment lost 3 bases, leaving 3 bases of the junction unmatched. The CDR3 covers 14 residues. CDR1 and CDR2 (germline): DFQATT, SNEGSKA (reference sequence). The CDR3 DNA reads as TGCAGTGCTAGGCCTAGCGGTAGCACAGATACGCAGTATTTT. Amino acids: CSARPSGSTDTQYF.

The gene calls are TRBV29-1 and TRBJ1-2; no definite D call. Germline values: CDR1 SQVTM, CDR2 ANQGSEA. The CDR3 is made up of 13 amino acids. Trimming took off 4 bases at V and 8 bases at J, with 17 bases between the two ends. CDR3 sequence reads: CSVVHQKGQGYTF. Written as DNA, the CDR3 is TGCAGCGTTGTGCACCAGAAGGGTCAGGGCTACACCTTC.

The V and J genes are TRBV10-3 and TRBJ2-2; D possibly corresponds to TRBD1 (5 bases). The CDR3 length is 16 residues. CDR1 and CDR2 (germline): ENHRY, SYGVKD. V lost 0 bases and J 2 bases, leaving 10 bases between the germline ends. The CDR3 spells CAISESVGHNTGELFF. The CDR3 bases are TGTGCCATCAGTGAGTCTGTGGGGCACAACACCGGGGAGCTGTTTTTT.

The V and J genes are TRBV20-1 and TRBJ2-3; perhaps TRBD2 as D (6 bases). The CDR3 contains 14 residues. V was clipped by 2 bases and J by 2 bases, with 11 bases between them. Germline loops: CDR1 DFQATT, CDR2 SNEGSKA (reference sequence). CDR3 protein: CSARMGEVTDTQYF. The CDR3 coding sequence is TGCAGTGCTAGAATGGGGGAGGTCACAGATACGCAGTATTTT.

The chain employs TRBV12-3 or TRBV12-4 and TRBJ1-1; D is unresolved. This CDR3 contains 15 residues. The V end was cut by 6 bases, the J end by 1 base, with 15 bases between. Here the CDR3 reads CASSPSGRTNTEAFF. The DNA of the CDR3 is TGTGCCAGCAGCCCCTCAGGCAGGACGAACACTGAAGCTTTCTTT.

The chain joins TRBV28 to TRBJ2-3, with 8 bases lining up with TRBD1. J was trimmed by 0 bases and V by 7 bases; bases with no gene match: 9. The CDR3 loop spans 16 amino acids. Germline V gene sequence: CDR1 MDHEN, CDR2 SYDVKM. The CDR3 is CASIPRDRFSTDTQYF. The DNA for the CDR3 is TGTGCCAGCATCCCCCGGGACAGGTTTAGCACAGATACGCAGTATTTT.

This clonotype came up a few times. This chain connects TRBV12-3 or TRBV12-4 to TRBJ2-1; TRBD1 agrees at 7 bases. There are 13 residues in the CDR3. Trimming removed 5 bases from V and 9 bases from J; junction bases left unmatched: 7. This chain's CDR3 is CASSHGWDSEQFF. As DNA, the CDR3 is TGTGCCAGCAGTCACGGTTGGGACAGTGAGCAGTTCTTC.

This clonotype appeared a single time. The V call is TRBV25-1, the J call TRBJ1-2; 9 nucleotides agree with TRBD1. Germline V gives CDR1 MGHDK, CDR2 SYGVNS. The CDR3 has 16 amino acids. Trimming at V came to 2 bases and at J to 4 bases, leaving 8 bases not matched to a gene. CDR3 protein: CASSESGTGTLYGYTF. The CDR3 DNA sequence: TGTGCCAGCAGTGAAAGTGGGACAGGGACCCTCTATGGCTACACCTTC.

This sequence joins TRBV7-6 and TRBJ2-4, with no clear D. The end of the DNA fits TRBJ2-7 better, so the J call may be wrong. Germline V lookup: CDR1 SGHVS, CDR2 FNYEAQ. The CDR3 spans 13 residues. CDR3 coding DNA: TGTGCCAGCAGCTTAACCCTGGCGGACGAGCAGTACTTC. Translation gives CASSLTLADEQYF.

The V gene is TRBV3-1, the J gene TRBJ2-7, with a weak D call TRBD2 (5 bases). V was trimmed by 4 bases and J by 12 bases, leaving 25 bases between them. CDR1 and CDR2 (germline): LGHDT, YNNKEL (reference sequence). The CDR3 runs to 15 residues. The CDR3: CASSPTGISERGPYF. DNA for the CDR3: TGTGCCAGCAGCCCGACGGGGATATCGGAGCGCGGTCCGTACTTC.

A few counts support this clonotype. The V and J genes are TRBV5-1 and TRBJ2-7; D unclear. V lost 4 bases, J lost 1 base, and 15 bases lay in between. CDR3 length: 15 residues. Germline V gene data show CDR1 as SGHRS and CDR2 as YFSETQ. CDR3 residues: CASSQQSYSSYEQYF. CDR3 DNA: TGCGCCAGCAGCCAGCAGTCTTATTCTTCCTACGAGCAGTACTTC. Based on the CDR3 plus reference TRBV5-1 and TRBJ2-7, the full variable domain is KAGVTQTPRYLIKTRGQQVTLSCSPISGHRSVSWYQQTPGQGLQFLFEYFSETQRNKGNFPGRFSGRQFSNSRSEMNVSTLELGDSALYLCASSQQSYSSYEQYFGPGTRLTVT.

This sequence joins TRBV9 and TRBJ1-1, with D possibly matching TRBD1 (5 bases). Germline CDR1 is SGDLS and CDR2 is YYNGEE. CDR3 length equals 15 residues. The V end lost 0 bases, the J end lost 3 bases, and 12 bases lay between the germline ends. CDR3 DNA: TGTGCCAGCAGCGTAGATCGGGGGAGTGACACTGAAGCTTTCTTT. The encoded protein is CASSVDRGSDTEAFF.

This clonotype was counted only a few times. The chain links TRBV28 to TRBJ1-6; 9 bases agree with TRBD1. V lost 6 bases and J lost 7; bases outside the gene matches: 10. Germline CDR1 is MDHEN and CDR2 is SYDVKM. The CDR3 is 16 residues long. CDR3 coding DNA: TGTGCCAGCAGCACCCTATCGACAGGGGGGAATTCACCCCTCCACTTT. Its protein is CASSTLSTGGNSPLHF.

The chain joins TRBV7-2 to TRBJ2-2, with D perhaps TRBD2 (6 bases). The germline V and J ends were trimmed by 2 bases and 5 bases, with 12 bases remaining between them. The CDR3 contains 15 residues. Germline loops: CDR1 SGHTA, CDR2 FQGNSA. The CDR3 DNA reads as TGTGCCAGCAGCTTATCCTTCCTAGCGACCGGGGAGCTGTTTTTT. Residues: CASSLSFLATGELFF.

As concerns this clonotype: A read error may explain this, as a much larger clone is one base away. The chain is built from TRBV29-1 and TRBJ2-7; D remains unclear. This CDR3 has 11 residues. Germline assignment: CDR1 SQVTM and CDR2 ANQGSEA. The CDR3 is CCATKGYEQYF. The CDR3 region has the DNA TGCTGCGCTACCAAGGGCTACGAGCAGTACTTC.

This chain connects TRBV7-2 to TRBJ2-7; possible D gene TRBD1, 5 bases. The CDR3 is 14 amino acids. Trimming pared 4 bases from V and 2 bases from J, leaving 12 bases between. Germline assignment: CDR1 SGHTA and CDR2 FQGNSA. This CDR3 is CASSSQEGAYEQYF. DNA for the CDR3: TGTGCCAGCAGCTCCCAGGAAGGGGCCTACGAGCAGTACTTC.

In regard to this clonotype: A much larger clonotype is one base distant, so this may be a read error. This chain uses TRBV28 with TRBJ2-4; D unclear. The better agreement between TRBJ2-5 and the DNA end casts doubt on the J call. CDR1 and CDR2 from the germline V gene are MDHEN and SYDVKM. The CDR3 runs to 14 residues. In DNA, the CDR3 is TGTGCCAGCAGTTCCCGTCAAGTGCAAGGGACCCAGTACTTC. Protein product: CASSSRQVQGTQYF.

Notes on this clonotype: A much larger clone is a single base away; this may be a read error. The chain combines TRBV15 with TRBJ2-4; no definite D call. With the DNA end fitting TRBJ2-7 better, the J assignment may be wrong. The CDR3 is made up of 15 amino acids. Germline V gene data show CDR1 as LNHNV and CDR2 as YYDKDF (reference sequence). CDR3 amino acids: CAASRVSDKHYEQYF. The CDR3 bases are TGTGCCGCCAGCAGAGTGAGTGACAAGCACTACGAGCAGTACTTC.

V is TRBV27 and J is TRBJ2-5; maybe TRBD1 (5 bases). V lost 8 bases to trimming and J lost 1 base, with 17 bases between them. The germline V gene has CDR1 MNHEY and CDR2 SMNVEV (reference sequence). The CDR3 extends over 15 amino acids. The CDR3 bases are TGTGCCAGCCTTATTGTAGGGGCACCCCAAGAGACCCAGTACTTC. As protein: CASLIVGAPQETQYF.

A note on this clonotype: This may be a read error, as it is one base from a much larger clone. The chain recombines TRBV13 with TRBJ2-1; 7 bases are a match to TRBD2. The CDR3 is 16 amino acids. Trimming at V came to 0 bases and at J to 4 bases, leaving 6 bases not matched to a gene. Germline CDR1 PRHDT, CDR2 FYEKMQ (reference sequence). As DNA, the CDR3 is TGTGCCAGCAGCTTAGGGGGACCAGCGGGGTACAATGAGCAGTTCTTC. It specifies CASSLGGPAGYNEQFF.

The table lists this clonotype with a few counts. The chain joins TRBV6-5 to TRBJ2-1; 15 bases agree with TRBD2. This CDR3 has 17 amino acids. Trimming at V came to 4 bases and at J to 8 bases, leaving 9 bases not matched to a gene. Germline V gene data show CDR1 as MNHEY and CDR2 as SVGAGI. The CDR3 region has the DNA TGTGCCAGCAGTTTCGATTGGACTAGCGGGGGGGGCGATGAGCAGTTCTTC. As protein: CASSFDWTSGGGDEQFF.

Note on this clonotype: This may come from a read error, since a much larger clone is one base off. This CDR3 is missing its conserved last phenylalanine or tryptophan, likely due to a read error. The gene calls are TRBV12-3 or TRBV12-4 and TRBJ1-2, with no clear D. This CDR3 region has 13 residues. Trimming took 6 bases from V and 5 from J, leaving 13 bases between them. Here the CDR3 reads CASSNRAIYGYTY. The CDR3 bases are TGTGCCAGCAGCAATCGGGCGATATATGGCTACACCTAC.

The chain joins TRBV11-3 to TRBJ2-5; D remains ambiguous. Deletions cut 3 bases from V and 5 bases from J, with 10 bases between. CDR1 is SGHNT, CDR2 YENEEA, per germline. The length of the CDR3 is 13 residues. CDR3 nucleotides: TGTGCCAGCAGCTTCGACACCCACGAGACCCAGTACTTC. It specifies CASSFDTHETQYF.

This clonotype was observed a few times. The chain combines TRBV21-1 with TRBJ2-1; the DNA was not used to check the table's D call, TRBD2. TRBV21-1 is a pseudogene segment. The CDR3 totals 14 residues. The CDR3 protein is CASGQTSGANEQFF. The CDR3 bases are TGTGCCAGCGGACAAACTAGCGGGGCCAATGAGCAGTTCTTC.

This clonotype showed up just a few times. The genes are TRBV12-3 or TRBV12-4 and TRBJ2-5; tentative D call: TRBD1 (5 bases). Trimming pared 5 bases from V and 11 bases from J, leaving 12 bases between. The length of the CDR3 is 11 residues. CDR3 sequence (DNA): TGTGCCAGCAGTGTGGGGCTGGAGCAGTACTTC. Translation gives CASSVGLEQYF.

This rearrangement joins TRBV7-2 to TRBJ2-1, with 12 bases fitting TRBD2. From germline, CDR1 is SGHTA and CDR2 FQGNSA. The junction had 9 bases not matched to a gene; V was cut back by 6 bases and J by 9 bases. CDR3 length: 15 amino acids. The CDR3 spells CASSLTLAGGSEQFF. The CDR3 DNA sequence: TGTGCCAGCAGTCTGACACTAGCGGGAGGTAGTGAGCAGTTCTTC.

To note about this clonotype: The junction departs from the called germline gene at one end, perhaps through a read error. This rearrangement joins TRBV4-1 to TRBJ2-1, with TRBD1 matching 10 bases. The CDR3 has 15 residues. Per germline, CDR1 MGHRA and CDR2 YSYEKL. CDR3 bases: TGCGTCAGCAGCCAAGAAGAGTGGGGACAGGGGAGACAGTTCTTC. Translated: CVSSQEEWGQGRQFF.

CDR3 nucleotides: TGTGCCAGCACCGACAGGGTTTCGTTCGCTGAAGCTTTCTTT. Translating it yields CASTDRVSFAEAFF. The chain is built from TRBV11-2 and TRBJ1-1; the match to TRBD1 covers 7 bases. The J segment lost 6 bases and the V segment lost 7 bases, leaving 11 bases of the junction unmatched. Germline V gives CDR1 SGHAT, CDR2 FQNNGV. This CDR3 contains 14 residues.

This chain connects TRBV6-4 to TRBJ2-5; the D gene could be TRBD1 or TRBD2 (6 bases each). Germline V CDR1 and CDR2: MRHNA, SNTAGT. This CDR3 has 15 residues. Trimming took off 4 bases at V and 5 bases at J, with 17 bases between the two ends. CDR3 amino acids: CASSVFGGPGETQYF. DNA of the CDR3: TGTGCCAGCAGTGTCTTCGGGGGCCCGGGGGAGACCCAGTACTTC.